One and the same sample provided the 28 T cell receptor beta chains below, sequenced in a study of CXCR3-negative and CXCR3-positive naive CD8 T cells. UMI-labeled 5' RACE yielded the TRB cDNA libraries. TCRdb processed the 5' RACE reads again and assigns one entry to each CDR3 protein, with no DNA. This sample's clone table lists approximately 56,000 distinct CDR3 sequences. The sample consisted of naive CXCR3- CD8+ T cells from blood. Subset described: CD45RO-CCR7+CD27+CD95- naive CD8+ T cells lacking CXCR3 (TNR3-). The receptors here all came from a human donor in good health. Some clones in this sample may be carry-over from other donors' samples.

This chain connects TRBV11-3 to TRBJ1-3. The CDR3 totals 14 residues. Looked up from germline, CDR1 is SGHNT and CDR2 is YENEEA. CDR3 protein: CASSFEGMGNTIYF.

The chain carries TRBV6-2 or TRBV6-3 and TRBJ2-1; with no DNA, the TCRdb D assignment of TRBD1 cannot be verified. This CDR3 has 15 residues. Germline V gives CDR1 MNHEY, CDR2 SVGEGT. The CDR3 loop reads CASRLRDRAYNEQFF.

CDR3 region: CASRIRTSGLYNEQFF. The chain has TRBV28 and TRBJ2-1; TCRdb indicates TRBD2, and absent DNA this call remains unverified. The CDR3 sequence is 16 residues long. Germline lookup yields CDR1 MDHEN and CDR2 SYDVKM.

The chain couples TRBV28 to TRBJ1-4. The CDR3 is made up of 18 amino acids. CDR1 is MDHEN and CDR2 is SYDVKM in the germline V gene. The CDR3 loop reads CASSPSPTTAGLGEKLFF.

This clonotype is identified as medium-sized from frequency. CDR3 sequence: CASSAFSGTSGGQETQYF. The rearrangement links TRBV7-6 to TRBJ2-5; TCRdb returns TRBD2, unconfirmable since there is no DNA. The germline V gene encodes CDR1 SGHVS and CDR2 FNYEAQ. The CDR3 sequence is 18 residues long.

The rearrangement joins TRBV11-2 to TRBJ2-2; TCRdb lists TRBD2, though no DNA is available to test this call. Germline lookup yields CDR1 SGHAT and CDR2 FQNNGV. This CDR3 comprises 17 residues. The CDR3 loop is CASRGLAGGFGTGELFF.

This chain connects TRBV29-1 to TRBJ2-1; TCRdb picks TRBD1, but there is no DNA to check that call. Germline loops: CDR1 SQVTM, CDR2 ANQGSEA. This CDR3 comprises 12 residues. The CDR3 region is CSVDSSQGLQFF.

This rearrangement joins TRBV11-2 to TRBJ1-5; TCRdb picks TRBD1, but there is no DNA to check that call. Germline assignment: CDR1 SGHAT and CDR2 FQNNGV. The CDR3 length is 17 residues. The CDR3 sequence: CASSLEVGRGLDQPQHF.

The chain combines TRBV28 with TRBJ2-7; TCRdb picks TRBD1, but there is no DNA to check that call. The germline gives CDR1 MDHEN, CDR2 SYDVKM. CDR3 length: 14 residues. CDR3 amino acids: CASSLGTGGDEQYF.

This sequence joins TRBV28 and TRBJ2-3. The germline V gene encodes CDR1 MDHEN and CDR2 SYDVKM. This CDR3 is 16 amino acids long. CDR3 sequence: CASSFFYGRVTDTQYF. Full variable domain (rest looked up from reference TRBV28 and TRBJ2-3): DVKVTQSSRYLVKRTGEKVFLECVQDMDHENMFWYRQDPGLGLRLIYFSYDVKMKEKGDIPEGYSVSREKKERFSLILESASTNQTSMYLCASSFFYGRVTDTQYFGPGTRLTVL.

V and J are TRBV10-3 and TRBJ2-5; TCRdb reports TRBD2, a call that lacks DNA to check it against. The V gene's germline CDR1 is ENHRY and CDR2 SYGVKD. The CDR3 totals 14 residues. CDR3 region: CAISEASGEETQYF.

This chain uses TRBV28 with TRBJ1-5. The CDR3 has 12 amino acids. CDR1 and CDR2 (germline): MDHEN, SYDVKM. The CDR3 is CASSYLGQPQHF.

The V and J genes are TRBV29-1 and TRBJ2-5; the D call of TRBD2 rests on TCRdb alone, since no DNA is present to check it. Looked up from germline, CDR1 is SQVTM and CDR2 is ANQGSEA. The CDR3 runs 14 residues. The CDR3 region is CSVPFGGREETQYF.

This chain links TRBV9 with TRBJ2-1; without DNA, the TCRdb call of TRBD2 cannot be checked. CDR1 is SGDLS and CDR2 is YYNGEE in the germline V gene. CDR3 length equals 14 residues. CDR3 sequence reads: CASSRSGGYNEQFF. Full variable domain (missing parts from reference TRBV9 and TRBJ2-1): DSGVTQTPKHLITATGQRVTLRCSPRSGDLSVYWYQQSLDQGLQFLIQYYNGEERAKGNILERFSAQQFPDLHSELNLSSLELGDSALYFCASSRSGGYNEQFFGPGTRLTVL.

The chain recombines TRBV9 with TRBJ2-1; lacking DNA, the TRBD1 call made by TCRdb goes unchecked. The germline V gene encodes CDR1 SGDLS and CDR2 YYNGEE. The CDR3 spans 15 residues. CDR3 residues: CASSVYRGGHNEQFF.

V and J are TRBV14 and TRBJ1-6. Germline CDR1 and CDR2: SGHDN and FVKESK. The CDR3 consists of 19 residues. CDR3 sequence: CASSQGKEARTAYNSPLHF.

J is TRBJ2-1 and V is TRBV19. CDR1 and CDR2 from the germline V gene are LNHDA and SQIVND (reference sequence). This CDR3 comprises 16 residues. CDR3 region: CASTLDRQNSYNEQFF.

The rearrangement uses TRBV6-6 and TRBJ2-1. From germline, CDR1 is MNHNY and CDR2 SVGAGI (reference sequence). This CDR3 is 14 amino acids long. CDR3 protein: CASSYGSSYNEQFF.

This sequence joins TRBV9 and TRBJ2-1. CDR1 and CDR2 from the germline V gene are SGDLS and YYNGEE. This CDR3 has 15 residues. This CDR3 is CASSESGRAYNEQFF. Looking up the rest from reference TRBV9 and TRBJ2-1 gives the full variable domain: DSGVTQTPKHLITATGQRVTLRCSPRSGDLSVYWYQQSLDQGLQFLIQYYNGEERAKGNILERFSAQQFPDLHSELNLSSLELGDSALYFCASSESGRAYNEQFFGPGTRLTVL.

The gene calls are TRBV12-3 or TRBV12-4 and TRBJ1-2. This CDR3 is built from 13 residues. The CDR3 sequence: CASSLQVFYGYTF.

The chain recombines TRBV6-5 with TRBJ2-1; lacking DNA, the TRBD1 call made by TCRdb goes unchecked. The CDR3 has 15 amino acids. CDR1 is MNHEY and CDR2 is SVGAGI in the germline V gene. The CDR3 protein is CASSTDRGPWNEQFF.

This CDR3 is CASAIDYTGETQYF. The rearrangement uses TRBV23-1 and TRBJ2-5; TCRdb reports TRBD1, a call that lacks DNA to check it against. TRBV23-1 is assigned to the ORF class and has an uncertain function. The CDR3 is 14 residues long.

The genes are TRBV5-1 and TRBJ2-1; TCRdb gives TRBD1 as the D gene, but with no DNA this cannot be confirmed. CDR3 length: 11 residues. Germline assignment: CDR1 SGHRS and CDR2 YFSETQ. The CDR3 loop is CASSFGQEQFF.

The V and J genes are TRBV28 and TRBJ2-7; TCRdb calls TRBD1, which cannot be checked without DNA. CDR1 is MDHEN and CDR2 is SYDVKM in the germline V gene. The CDR3 is 14 amino acids. The CDR3 protein is CASSTRTGVHEQYF. Full variable domain (rest looked up from reference TRBV28 and TRBJ2-7): DVKVTQSSRYLVKRTGEKVFLECVQDMDHENMFWYRQDPGLGLRLIYFSYDVKMKEKGDIPEGYSVSREKKERFSLILESASTNQTSMYLCASSTRTGVHEQYFGPGTRLTVT.

This sequence joins TRBV28 and TRBJ2-7; TCRdb indicates TRBD1, and absent DNA this call remains unverified. This CDR3 region has 12 residues. CDR1 and CDR2 (germline): MDHEN, SYDVKM. The CDR3 sequence: CATGDGTYEQYF.

V is TRBV4-1 and J is TRBJ2-1; TCRdb names TRBD2, which stays unverified in the absence of DNA. Germline V CDR1 and CDR2: MGHRA, YSYEKL. The CDR3 is 17 residues long. The CDR3 loop reads CASSQLALADSYNEQFF.

The CDR3 reads CASSRTGLFGELFF. This sequence joins TRBV14 and TRBJ2-2; lacking DNA, the TRBD1 call made by TCRdb goes unchecked. The CDR3 has 14 residues. CDR1 is SGHDN, CDR2 FVKESK, per germline.

This rearrangement joins TRBV12-3 or TRBV12-4 to TRBJ2-1; the D call of TRBD2 rests on TCRdb alone, since no DNA is present to check it. The CDR3 has 13 residues. CDR3 amino acids: CAINNGTQNEQFF.